What follows are 21 T cell receptor beta chains derived from one specimen sequenced in a study of long-term antiretroviral therapy in people with HIV (dated by TCRdb to 2021 to 2024). Sequencing of the TRB variable region was done with the immunoSEQ hsTCRB v3.0 assay at survey level resolution. The clones in this table, taken by TCRdb from immuneACCESS, are in-frame only. Not every clone is retained; where verified, under half of the shortfall comes from an unresolved V gene, and the cause of the rest is unknown. For this sample the table gives 35,000 to 45,000 clones, of which 70% to 90% were detected only once. Of the sample, 8% to 11% falls within the top ten clones. The sample consisted of unsorted PBMCs, taken 2.2 years after starting antiretroviral therapy. Receptor source: a man aged 18 to 35 with HIV.

The chain uses TRBV15 and TRBJ2-1; the match to TRBD2 covers 7 bases. This CDR3 comprises 17 residues. The trim removed 0 bases at V and 8 bases at J, leaving 13 bases unmatched. Germline V gives CDR1 LNHNV, CDR2 YYDKDF (reference sequence). The CDR3 sequence is CATSRDVGGGPSDEQFF. The CDR3 DNA is TGTGCCACCAGCAGAGATGTCGGGGGAGGGCCATCGGATGAGCAGTTCTTC.

In its sample, this clone was seen once. The rearrangement joins TRBV4-3 to TRBJ2-1; 9 nucleotides agree with TRBD1. Trimming removed 3 bases from V and 7 bases from J; junction bases left unmatched: 7. CDR3 length: 15 amino acids. CDR1 and CDR2 (germline): LGHNA, YSLEER. CDR3 DNA: TGCGCCAGCAGCCAGTGGACAGGGGAGGGGAATGAGCAGTTCTTC. Encoded protein: CASSQWTGEGNEQFF.

In its sample, this clone was seen once. The chain uses TRBV4-3 and TRBJ1-1; D perhaps matches TRBD1 (6 bases). Germline V gives CDR1 LGHNA, CDR2 YSLEER. The V gene lost 4 bases and the J gene lost 0 bases, with 18 bases spanning the gap. This CDR3 has 17 residues. In nucleotides, the CDR3 is TGCGCCAGCAGCCCTGGCACAGGGAGGGGAGTGAACACTGAAGCTTTCTTT. Protein product: CASSPGTGRGVNTEAFF.

The chain combines TRBV27 with TRBJ2-5, with 8 bases fitting TRBD1. V was pared by 4 bases and J by 5 bases, with 6 bases of the junction left unmatched. CDR1 MNHEY and CDR2 SMNVEV come from the germline V gene (reference sequence). There are 14 residues in the CDR3. CDR3 bases: TGTGCCAGCAGTTCTCAGGGGGCATGGGAGACCCAGTACTTC. Its translation is CASSSQGAWETQYF.

V gene TRBV11-2 combines with J gene TRBJ2-1; TRBD1 matches at 8 bases. The germline CDR1 and CDR2 sequences are SGHAT and FQNNGV. V lost 6 bases to trimming and J lost 2 bases; unmatched junction nucleotides: 6. The CDR3 runs to 15 residues. CDR3 loop: CASSPGTGPYNEQFF. The CDR3 bases are TGTGCCAGCAGTCCCGGGACAGGCCCCTACAATGAGCAGTTCTTC.

The chain joins TRBV7-9 to TRBJ2-1; D assignment may be TRBD1 or TRBD2 (7 bases each). This CDR3 region has 15 residues. Trimming cost V 2 bases and J 6 bases, with 14 bases left between them. The germline V gene encodes CDR1 SEHNR and CDR2 FQNEAQ (reference sequence). Here the CDR3 reads CASSLIQGRGNEQFF. CDR3 DNA: TGTGCCAGCAGCTTAATACAGGGGAGGGGCAATGAGCAGTTCTTC. Full variable domain (rest looked up from reference TRBV7-9 and TRBJ2-1): DTGVSQNPRHKITKRGQNVTFRCDPISEHNRLYWYRQTLGQGPEFLTYFQNEAQLEKSRLLSDRFSAERPKGSFSTLEIQRTEQGDSAMYLCASSLIQGRGNEQFFGPGTRLTVL.

The chain uses TRBV9 and TRBJ2-3; TRBD2 matches 7 bases. This CDR3 has 15 residues. The trim removed 0 bases at V and 2 bases at J, leaving 3 bases unmatched. Germline CDR1 SGDLS, CDR2 YYNGEE. DNA of the CDR3: TGTGCCAGCAGCGTAGCGGGGGGACTCACAGATACGCAGTATTTT. It encodes CASSVAGGLTDTQYF.

This sequence joins TRBV10-3 and TRBJ1-2; D call uncertain. Germline CDR1 and CDR2: ENHRY and SYGVKD. CDR3 size: 13 residues. Trimming left V 0 bases short and J 4 bases short, with 6 bases between. The CDR3 spells CAISESGSYGYTF. The CDR3 DNA follows: TGTGCCATCAGTGAGTCGGGGTCCTATGGCTACACCTTC.

The rearrangement joins TRBV7-8 to TRBJ1-2; no clear D gene. Germline V gene data show CDR1 as SGHVS and CDR2 as FQNEAQ. The CDR3 totals 15 residues. The V end was cut by 0 bases, the J end by 9 bases, with 17 bases between. The DNA for the CDR3 is TGTGCCAGCAGCTTAGCCGGCAGGCAGCGACGGCGCTACACCTTC. This sequence encodes CASSLAGRQRRRYTF.

The genes are TRBV7-6 and TRBJ1-5, with D possibly TRBD1 on 6 matching bases. V was cut by 4 bases and J by 7 bases, with 14 bases left in between. The CDR3 spans 14 residues. From germline, CDR1 is SGHVS and CDR2 FNYEAQ. The chain's CDR3 is CASSWAGRGQPQHF. DNA for the CDR3: TGTGCCAGCAGCTGGGCGGGGAGGGGGCAGCCCCAGCATTTT.

The chain uses TRBV6-1 and TRBJ1-2; TRBD1 matches 7 bases. Germline V CDR1 and CDR2: MNHNS, SASEGT. This CDR3 is built from 15 residues. V was pared by 2 bases and J by 4 bases, with 7 bases of the junction left unmatched. The CDR3 spells CASSESDRVVYGYTF. The CDR3 DNA reads as TGTGCCAGCAGTGAAAGTGACAGGGTCGTCTATGGCTACACCTTC.

This chain uses TRBV2 with TRBJ2-5; 10 positions agree with TRBD2. This CDR3 region has 14 residues. Germline V lookup: CDR1 SNHLY, CDR2 FYNNEI. V was pared by 4 bases and J by 1 base, with 0 bases of the junction left unmatched. The CDR3 here is CASSVAGGQETQYF. CDR3 bases: TGTGCCAGCAGTGTAGCGGGGGGCCAAGAGACCCAGTACTTC.

This clone came up a few times. The chain couples TRBV4-3 to TRBJ2-1, with 8 bases aligning to TRBD2. V lost 0 bases, J lost 6 bases, and 7 bases stayed unmatched. The CDR3 extends over 16 amino acids. Germline V CDR1 and CDR2: LGHNA, YSLEER. The CDR3 DNA reads as TGCGCCAGCAGCCAAGAAGGCAGCGGGAGTAGCAATGAGCAGTTCTTC. Translated, it gives CASSQEGSGSSNEQFF.

V and J are TRBV27 and TRBJ2-1; 8 bases line up with TRBD1. The germline V gene encodes CDR1 MNHEY and CDR2 SMNVEV (reference sequence). The trim removed 6 bases at V and 7 bases at J, leaving 5 bases unmatched. The CDR3 has 13 residues. This CDR3 is CASSVTGVNEQFF. DNA for the CDR3: TGTGCCAGCAGCGTGACAGGGGTAAATGAGCAGTTCTTC.

A few counts support this clone. This sequence joins TRBV30 and TRBJ2-2; TRBD2 matches at 9 bases. Trimming at V came to 5 bases and at J to 1 base, leaving 2 bases not matched to a gene. The V gene's germline CDR1 is GTSNPN and CDR2 SVGIG (reference sequence). The CDR3 spans 14 residues. The CDR3 sequence: CAWQTSGNTGELFF. The CDR3 DNA follows: TGTGCCTGGCAGACTAGCGGGAACACCGGGGAGCTGTTTTTT. The full variable domain, its missing parts supplied by reference TRBV30 and TRBJ2-2, is SQTIHQWPATLVQPVGSPLSLECTVEGTSNPNLYWYRQAAGRGLQLLFYSVGIGQISSEVPQNLSASRPQDRQFILSSKKLLLSDSGFYLCAWQTSGNTGELFFGEGSRLTVL.

In its sample, this clone was seen once. This sequence joins TRBV27 and TRBJ1-5; tentative D call: TRBD1 (5 bases). CDR3 length: 12 amino acids. Deletions cut 2 bases from V and 6 bases from J, with 5 bases between. Germline V CDR1 and CDR2: MNHEY, SMNVEV (reference sequence). The CDR3 reads CASSLGGQPQHF. The CDR3 nucleotides are TGTGCCAGCAGTTTAGGGGGTCAGCCCCAGCATTTT.

The rearrangement uses TRBV5-3 and TRBJ2-3; TRBD1 matches at 8 bases. TRBV5-3 is recorded as an ORF, its role being uncertain. The CDR3 runs 17 residues. V was pared by 4 bases and J by 0 bases, with 10 bases of the junction left unmatched. DNA for the CDR3: TGTGCCAGAAGCCGGGGACAGGCGGTGTCTAGCACAGATACGCAGTATTTT. Encoded protein: CARSRGQAVSSTDTQYF.

The rearrangement uses TRBV29-1 and TRBJ2-5, with D possibly TRBD1 on 6 matching bases. There are 13 residues in the CDR3. CDR1 SQVTM and CDR2 ANQGSEA come from the germline V gene. V shed 6 bases and J shed 5 bases, with 16 bases lying between them. The CDR3 loop is CSVETGGEETQYF. The DNA for the CDR3 is TGCAGCGTGGAGACAGGAGGTGAGGAGACCCAGTACTTC.

This chain connects TRBV6-5 to TRBJ2-2; D is tentatively TRBD1 or TRBD2 (5 bases each). Looked up from germline, CDR1 is MNHEY and CDR2 is SVGAGI. CDR3 length: 14 residues. V lost 5 bases and J lost 4, with 11 bases in between. As DNA, the CDR3 is TGTGCCAGCAGTCAAACCGGGGCCACCGGGGAGCTGTTTTTT. This gives the protein CASSQTGATGELFF.

The V gene is TRBV30, the J gene TRBJ1-2; D may be TRBD1 (6 bases). V was trimmed by 3 bases and J by 4 bases, leaving 9 bases between them. Per germline, CDR1 GTSNPN and CDR2 SVGIG (reference sequence). The CDR3 loop spans 12 amino acids. The CDR3 sequence: CAWSGQSYGYTF. CDR3 DNA: TGTGCCTGGAGCGGACAGAGCTATGGCTACACCTTC.

This chain links TRBV5-4 with TRBJ2-3; D is uncertain. The CDR3 loop spans 11 amino acids. V lost 1 base and J lost 3, with 0 bases in between. Germline V gene data show CDR1 as SGHNT and CDR2 as YYREEE (reference sequence). In DNA form, the CDR3 reads TGTGCCAGCAGCTTGACAGATACGCAGTATTTT. Protein sequence: CASSLTDTQYF.